This T cell receptor beta chain originates from a study of technical replicates of blood from several donors. The count of this clone is one. The CDR3 extends over 19 amino acids. CDR1 SGHRS and CDR2 YFSETQ come from the germline V gene. V shed 3 bases, J shed 2 bases, and the junction held 13 bases outside the gene matches. Clones were read by immunoSEQ multiplex PCR, and TCRdb kept only the in-frame ones, dropping some. The sample contains more than 65,000 clones, 90% to 95% of which appear only once. Sequenced sample: T cells isolated from PBMCs. The chain is built from TRBV5-1 and TRBJ2-7; 14 nucleotides match TRBD2. The TCR was taken from a human donor in good health. Some clones in this sample may be carry-over from other donors' samples. The CDR3 nucleotides read TGCGCCAGCAGCTCGTTGCGGGGACTAGCGGGGGAGGGAGCCTACGAGCAGTACTTC. It is translated as CASSSLRGLAGEGAYEQYF. The full variable domain, in which reference TRBV5-1 and TRBJ2-7 provide the parts outside the CDR3, is KAGVTQTPRYLIKTRGQQVTLSCSPISGHRSVSWYQQTPGQGLQFLFEYFSETQRNKGNFPGRFSGRQFSNSRSEMNVSTLELGDSALYLCASSSLRGLAGEGAYEQYFGPGTRLTVT.